This TCR beta chain was recovered during a study of T cells in localized non-small cell lung cancer (dated by TCRdb to the early 2020s). Notes on the research overall: The study examined T cell repertoires in approximately 240 patients with early-stage NSCLC and compared tumors with uninvolved tumor-adjacent lungs. A mean age of roughly 64 years was recorded for the NSCLC patients, of whom under 150 were male and 95 to 110 were female. The cohort consisted of approximately 240 treatment-naive NSCLC patients whose localized lung tumors had been resected. Study-wide findings and limitations: Because multi-region sequencing of the tumors was not done, intratumor heterogeneity could not be ruled out. Because the study design was exploratory, TCR variables were selected using unadjusted p-values without false-discovery rate correction. Higher T cell density in blood was associated with longer overall survival, whereas higher clonality in adjacent lung was associated with shorter survival. Uninvolved tumor-adjacent lung showed the highest T cell clonality, higher than tumor, which suggests more focused antigenic responses in the uninvolved tumor-adjacent lung. A median of about 55 of the top 100 tumor clones were detected in paired uninvolved adjacent lung, and some 29 of these tumor clones were also found among the top 100 clones of the paired uninvolved adjacent lung.

V is shortened by 2 bases, J by 0 bases, and the region joining them spans 16 bases. The CDR3 runs 16 amino acids, cysteine and phenylalanine included. The only DNA kept is the CDR3, 48 bases in frame from the first base. According to the germline V gene (reference sequence), CDR1 reads GTSNPN and CDR2 reads SVGIG. At diagnosis, tumor, uninvolved tumor-adjacent lung and peripheral blood were collected and then preserved as a mix of FFPE and fresh-frozen material. For TCR repertoire profiling, the blood samples were analyzed as peripheral blood mononuclear cells. The immunoSEQ Assay was used to sequence TCR beta CDR3 regions from DNA. Per the source publication's procedure: T cell density was computed as TCR beta template counts normalized to usable DNA estimated by amplifying housekeeping genes. Richness was estimated using the preseqR package, with extrapolation to 400,000 templates for PBMC samples and to 120,000 templates for tissue samples. Clonality was calculated as one minus Pielou's evenness. To identify tissue-enriched TCRs, differential abundance testing was run on productive amino-acid clonotypes with a minimum total count of 5 and an alpha of 0.1. The Jaccard Index and the Morisita Overlap Index were used to measure repertoire overlap between compartments. GLIPH grouped TCR beta CDR3s together with public tetramer-defined viral CDR3s, and a viral motif had to include at least three viral sequences and also show V-gene enrichment. TCRdb carries this immuneACCESS record with in-frame sequences only. Its versions omit some clonotypes, under half of them owing to an unresolved V gene in the studies checked, with the rest unexplained. V and J calls and clone size are copied from that table; D and trimming were computed from the DNA. This sample lists roughly 20,000 clones; approximately 88% were detected once. Less than 15% of the sample lies in the top ten.

Remarks on this clone: Its antigen is still unknown. Base qualities are not at hand, and no much larger clone is one base apart.

The TCR sequence derives from a male donor aged 60 or over with stage I lung adenocarcinoma. Sequences were derived from peripheral blood, sampled before any cancer treatment. The receptor chain draws on TRBV30 and TRBJ1-1, with the D gene call left open. The CDR3 corresponds to CAWSKGTPGLNTEAFF. The nucleotide sequence reads as follows: TGTGCCTGGAGTAAAGGTACGCCAGGACTGAACACTGAAGCTTTCTTT.